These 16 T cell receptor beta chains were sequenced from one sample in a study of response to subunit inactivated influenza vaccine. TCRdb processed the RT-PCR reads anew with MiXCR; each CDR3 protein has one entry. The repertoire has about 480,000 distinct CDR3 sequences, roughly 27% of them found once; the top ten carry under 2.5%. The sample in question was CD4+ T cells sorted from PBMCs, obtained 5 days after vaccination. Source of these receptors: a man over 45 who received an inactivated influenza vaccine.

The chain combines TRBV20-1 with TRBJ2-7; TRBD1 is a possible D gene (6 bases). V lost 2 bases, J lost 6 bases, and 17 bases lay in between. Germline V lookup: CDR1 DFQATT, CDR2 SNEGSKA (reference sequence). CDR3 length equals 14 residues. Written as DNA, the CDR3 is TGCAGTGCTAGAACCCTACAGGGAATTGGCGAGCAGTACTTC. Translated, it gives CSARTLQGIGEQYF.

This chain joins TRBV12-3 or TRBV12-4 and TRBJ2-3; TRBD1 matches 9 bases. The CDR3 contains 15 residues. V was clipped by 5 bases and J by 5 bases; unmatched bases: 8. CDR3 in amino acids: CASSPGTGSGDTQYF. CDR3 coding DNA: TGTGCCAGCAGTCCGGGGACAGGGAGTGGAGATACGCAGTATTTT.

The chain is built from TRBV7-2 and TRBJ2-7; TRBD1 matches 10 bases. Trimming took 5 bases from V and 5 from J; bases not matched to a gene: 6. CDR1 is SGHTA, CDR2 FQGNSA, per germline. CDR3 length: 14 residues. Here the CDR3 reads CASSRTGGLDEQYF. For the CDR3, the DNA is TGTGCCAGCAGCAGGACAGGGGGTTTGGACGAGCAGTACTTC.

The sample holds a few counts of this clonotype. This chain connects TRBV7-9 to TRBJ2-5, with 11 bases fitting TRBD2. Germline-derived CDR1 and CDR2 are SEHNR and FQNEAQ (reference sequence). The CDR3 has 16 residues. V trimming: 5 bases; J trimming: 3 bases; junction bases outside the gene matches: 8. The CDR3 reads CASSPHMGLAEETQYF. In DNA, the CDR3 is TGTGCCAGCAGCCCCCACATGGGACTAGCGGAAGAGACCCAGTACTTC.

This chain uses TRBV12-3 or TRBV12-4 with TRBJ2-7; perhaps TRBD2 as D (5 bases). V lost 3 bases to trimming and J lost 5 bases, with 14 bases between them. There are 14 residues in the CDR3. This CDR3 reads CASSFFTSSHEQYF. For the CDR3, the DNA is TGTGCCAGCAGTTTCTTTACTAGTAGCCACGAGCAGTACTTC.

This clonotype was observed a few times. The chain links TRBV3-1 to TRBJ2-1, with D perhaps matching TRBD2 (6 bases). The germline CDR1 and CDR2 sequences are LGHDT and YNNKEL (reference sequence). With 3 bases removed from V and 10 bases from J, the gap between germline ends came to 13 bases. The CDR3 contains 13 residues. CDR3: CASSHDPRGEQFF. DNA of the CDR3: TGTGCCAGCAGCCATGATCCCCGGGGGGAGCAGTTCTTC.

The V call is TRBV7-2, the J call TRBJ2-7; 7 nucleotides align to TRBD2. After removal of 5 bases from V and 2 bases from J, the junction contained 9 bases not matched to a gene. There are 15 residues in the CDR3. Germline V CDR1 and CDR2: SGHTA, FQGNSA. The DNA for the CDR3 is TGTGCCAGCAGCAGACCGGGACTACCCACCTACGAGCAGTACTTC. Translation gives CASSRPGLPTYEQYF.

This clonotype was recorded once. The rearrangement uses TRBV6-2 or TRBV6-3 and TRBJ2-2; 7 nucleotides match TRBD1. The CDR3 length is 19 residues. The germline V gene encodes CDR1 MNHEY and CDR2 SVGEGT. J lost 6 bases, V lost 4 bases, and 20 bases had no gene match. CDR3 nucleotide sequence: TGTGCCAGCAGTTCAAGATCAACCCCGGGACAGCATGTAGCCGGGGAGCTGTTTTTT. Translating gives CASSSRSTPGQHVAGELFF.

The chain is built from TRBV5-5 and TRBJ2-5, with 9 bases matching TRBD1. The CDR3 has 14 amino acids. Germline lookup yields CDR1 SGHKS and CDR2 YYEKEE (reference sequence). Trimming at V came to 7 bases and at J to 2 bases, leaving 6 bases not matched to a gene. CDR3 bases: TGTGCCAGCGCCGGGACAGGGCCTCAAGAGACCCAGTACTTC. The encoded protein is CASAGTGPQETQYF.

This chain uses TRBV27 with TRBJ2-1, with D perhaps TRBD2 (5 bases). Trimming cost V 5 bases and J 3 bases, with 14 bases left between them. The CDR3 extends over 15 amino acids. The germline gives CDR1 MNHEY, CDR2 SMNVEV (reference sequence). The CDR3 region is CASSPSGAGYNEQFF. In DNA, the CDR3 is TGTGCCAGCAGTCCAAGCGGCGCTGGCTACAATGAGCAGTTCTTC.

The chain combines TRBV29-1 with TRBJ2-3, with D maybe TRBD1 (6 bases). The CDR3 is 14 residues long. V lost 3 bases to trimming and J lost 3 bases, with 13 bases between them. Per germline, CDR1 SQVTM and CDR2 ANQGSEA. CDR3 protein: CSVDRQGSTDTQYF. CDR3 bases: TGCAGCGTTGACAGGCAGGGGAGTACAGATACGCAGTATTTT.

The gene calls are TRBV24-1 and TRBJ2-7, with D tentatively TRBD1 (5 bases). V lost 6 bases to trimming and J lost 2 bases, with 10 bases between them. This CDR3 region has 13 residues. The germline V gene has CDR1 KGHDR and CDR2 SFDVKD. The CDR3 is CATSSGKAYEQYF. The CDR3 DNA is TGTGCCACCAGTTCAGGGAAAGCCTACGAGCAGTACTTC.

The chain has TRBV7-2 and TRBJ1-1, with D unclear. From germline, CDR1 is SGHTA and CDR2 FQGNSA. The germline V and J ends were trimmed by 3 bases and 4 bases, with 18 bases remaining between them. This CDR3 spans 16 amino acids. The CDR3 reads CASSFAGARSGTEAFF. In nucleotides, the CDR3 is TGTGCCAGCAGCTTCGCGGGCGCGAGGTCGGGCACTGAAGCTTTCTTT.

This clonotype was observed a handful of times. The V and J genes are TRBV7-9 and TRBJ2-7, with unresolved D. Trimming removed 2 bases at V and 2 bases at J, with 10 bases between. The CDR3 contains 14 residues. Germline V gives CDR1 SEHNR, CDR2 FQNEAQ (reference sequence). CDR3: CASSLSGLAYEQYF. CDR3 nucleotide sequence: TGTGCCAGCAGCTTATCAGGCCTAGCCTACGAGCAGTACTTC.

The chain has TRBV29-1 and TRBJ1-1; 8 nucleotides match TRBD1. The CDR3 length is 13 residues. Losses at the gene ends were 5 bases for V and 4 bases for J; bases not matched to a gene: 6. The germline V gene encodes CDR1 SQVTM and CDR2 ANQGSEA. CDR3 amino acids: CSVFTGGATEAFF. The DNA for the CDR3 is TGCAGCGTTTTTACAGGGGGGGCCACTGAAGCTTTCTTT.

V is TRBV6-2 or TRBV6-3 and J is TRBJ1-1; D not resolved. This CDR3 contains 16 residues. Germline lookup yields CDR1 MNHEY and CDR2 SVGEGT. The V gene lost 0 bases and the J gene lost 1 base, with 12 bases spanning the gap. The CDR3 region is CASSYSIERENTEAFF. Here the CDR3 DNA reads TGTGCCAGCAGTTACTCGATCGAAAGGGAGAACACTGAAGCTTTCTTT.